The TCR beta chain under discussion was sequenced for a study of cytomegalovirus exposure and HLA in healthy donors. About the study: Later analysis reported that the 110 or so validation repertoires shared the platform of the 500 to 850 first-cohort repertoires.

About this clone: Antigen: not known.

Separation from the roughly 600-subject first cohort characterized the roughly 110-subject validation cohort, to which the donors belonged. The V segment lost 10 bases and the J segment 7 bases; nucleotides outside the gene matches: 12. Germline V lookup: CDR1 MNHEY, CDR2 SVGAGI. This CDR3 has 14 amino acids. Overall study findings and caveats: It was confirmed in vitro that a few of the CMV-associated chains were specific for CMV antigens.

TCRdb's table, derived via immunoSEQ multiplex PCR, lists solely in-frame clones and lacks some. The repertoire holds around 60,000 clones, approximately 95% seen once, with approximately 1% in the top ten. The source of this sequence is a young woman in good health and CMV-seronegative. Source material: PBMCs. The chain couples TRBV6-5 to TRBJ1-2; 10 bases map to TRBD1. Written as DNA, the CDR3 is TGTGCCACCGAGGGAAGACAGGGGGCGTCTGGCTACACCTTC. This encodes CATEGRQGASGYTF.